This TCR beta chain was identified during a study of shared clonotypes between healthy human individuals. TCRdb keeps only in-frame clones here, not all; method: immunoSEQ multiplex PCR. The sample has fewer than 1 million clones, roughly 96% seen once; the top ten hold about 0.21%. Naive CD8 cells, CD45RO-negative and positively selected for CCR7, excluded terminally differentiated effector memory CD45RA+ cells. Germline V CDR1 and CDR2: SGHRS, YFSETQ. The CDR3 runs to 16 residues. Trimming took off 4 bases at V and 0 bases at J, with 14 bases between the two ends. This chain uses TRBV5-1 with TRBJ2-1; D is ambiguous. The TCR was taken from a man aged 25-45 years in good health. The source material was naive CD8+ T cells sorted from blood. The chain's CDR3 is CASSPSGLSSYNEQFF. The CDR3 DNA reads TGCGCCAGCAGCCCATCGGGCTTGAGCTCCTACAATGAGCAGTTCTTC. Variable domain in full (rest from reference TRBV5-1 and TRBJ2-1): KAGVTQTPRYLIKTRGQQVTLSCSPISGHRSVSWYQQTPGQGLQFLFEYFSETQRNKGNFPGRFSGRQFSNSRSEMNVSTLELGDSALYLCASSPSGLSSYNEQFFGPGTRLTVL.